These 20 T cell receptor beta chains were all obtained from the same sample, sequenced in a study of blood T cell repertoires in COVID-19. The data were produced by immunoSEQ multiplex PCR, yet TCRdb's version contains in-frame clones alone and is incomplete. The sample lists approximately 270,000 clones; about nine tenths were seen once. The sequencing sample was made of peripheral blood. The receptors stem from a man aged 35-49 years with active or convalescent COVID-19.

This clone showed up just once. The chain employs TRBV5-8 and TRBJ1-4; a weak D match, TRBD1 (6 bases). The V gene lost 4 bases and the J gene lost 3 bases, with 16 bases spanning the gap. Per the germline V gene, CDR1 is SGHTS and CDR2 is YDEGEE. The CDR3 totals 16 residues. In DNA, the CDR3 is TGTGCCAGCAGCGTAGTCGGGGGGCAGGCTAATGAAAAACTGTTTTTT. This codes for CASSVVGGQANEKLFF.

This chain links TRBV19 with TRBJ2-1; possible D gene TRBD2, 6 bases. Per germline, CDR1 LNHDA and CDR2 SQIVND (reference sequence). Trimming left V 4 bases short and J 5 bases short, with 12 bases between. The CDR3 is made up of 14 amino acids. The CDR3 nucleotides read TGTGCCAGTAGTACGCGGGACGCAAACAATGAGCAGTTCTTC. Translating gives CASSTRDANNEQFF.

The chain joins TRBV3-1 (or the pseudogene TRBV3-2) to TRBJ2-3; D may be TRBD2 (5 bases). CDR3 length: 15 residues. Looked up from germline, CDR1 is LGHDT and CDR2 is YNNKEL (reference sequence). V lost 4 bases, J lost 4 bases, and 15 bases lay in between. DNA of the CDR3: TGTGCCAGCAGCCCCCCGCTAGCTCTTTCAGATACGCAGTATTTT. Encoded protein: CASSPPLALSDTQYF.

The chain recombines TRBV9 with TRBJ2-7; 8 nucleotides align to TRBD2. CDR3 length: 15 residues. Per germline, CDR1 SGDLS and CDR2 YYNGEE. The trim removed 4 bases at V and 2 bases at J, leaving 8 bases unmatched. CDR3 sequence: CASSPEAGDTYEQYF. The CDR3 DNA is TGTGCCAGCAGCCCCGAAGCGGGGGACACCTACGAGCAGTACTTC.

The V and J genes are TRBV7-9 and TRBJ2-5; 8 nucleotides match TRBD1. The CDR3 covers 15 residues. V shed 1 base and J 1 base; nucleotides not matched to a gene: 2. Per the germline V gene, CDR1 is SEHNR and CDR2 is FQNEAQ (reference sequence). DNA of the CDR3: TGTGCCAGCAGCTTAGTTGGGACAGGCCAAGAGACCCAGTACTTC. This gives the protein CASSLVGTGQETQYF. Looking up the rest from reference TRBV7-9 and TRBJ2-5 gives the full variable domain: DTGVSQNPRHKITKRGQNVTFRCDPISEHNRLYWYRQTLGQGPEFLTYFQNEAQLEKSRLLSDRFSAERPKGSFSTLEIQRTEQGDSAMYLCASSLVGTGQETQYFGPGTRLLVL.

The chain recombines TRBV9 with TRBJ1-2, with D perhaps matching TRBD1 (5 bases). Germline V gene lookup returns CDR1 SGDLS and CDR2 YYNGEE. The CDR3 is made up of 12 amino acids. The germline V and J ends were trimmed by 1 base and 7 bases, with 8 bases remaining between them. CDR3 DNA: TGTGCCAGCAGCGTACAGGGTGGTGGCTACACCTTC. It encodes CASSVQGGGYTF.

The chain combines TRBV18 with TRBJ1-5; 7 nucleotides line up with TRBD1. CDR1 is KGHSH, CDR2 LQKENI, per germline. This CDR3 has 15 amino acids. The V gene end was trimmed by 6 bases and the J gene end by 4 bases; junction bases not matched to a gene: 9. The CDR3 protein is CASSPQGGRNQPQHF. The DNA of the CDR3 is TGTGCCAGCTCCCCTCAGGGGGGAAGGAATCAGCCCCAGCATTTT. Variable domain in full (rest from reference TRBV18 and TRBJ1-5): NAGVMQNPRHLVRRRGQEARLRCSPMKGHSHVYWYRQLPEEGLKFMVYLQKENIIDESGMPKERFSAEFPKEGPSILRIQQVVRGDSAAYFCASSPQGGRNQPQHFGDGTRLSIL.

CDR3: CASSPVLAVEDFEQFF. As DNA, the CDR3 is TGCGCCAGCAGCCCTGTCCTAGCGGTCGAAGATTTTGAGCAGTTCTTC. The V call is TRBV4-1, the J call TRBJ2-1, with 7 bases matching TRBD2. The germline V gene encodes CDR1 MGHRA and CDR2 YSYEKL. CDR3 length: 16 amino acids. After removal of 4 bases from V and 9 bases from J, the junction contained 15 bases not matched to a gene.

This chain links TRBV5-6 with TRBJ2-5, with 9 nucleotides matching TRBD2. With 4 bases clipped from V and 4 bases from J, the junction kept 11 bases outside the gene matches. The germline CDR1 and CDR2 sequences are SGHDT and YYEEEE. The CDR3 has 16 amino acids. The DNA for the CDR3 is TGTGCCAGCAGCCCCCCGGGCGGGAGGGCCCCAGAGACCCAGTACTTC. Translated: CASSPPGGRAPETQYF.

This chain uses TRBV28 with TRBJ1-5, with 9 bases fitting TRBD1. Trimming took 3 bases from V and 7 from J; bases not matched to a gene: 4. This CDR3 is 14 amino acids long. Germline values: CDR1 MDHEN, CDR2 SYDVKM. CDR3 DNA: TGTGCCAGCAGTTTGGACAGGGGAGGGCAGCCCCAGCATTTT. Residues: CASSLDRGGQPQHF.

The chain links TRBV18 to TRBJ2-3; TRBD1 matches at 8 bases. V trimming: 4 bases; J trimming: 6 bases; junction bases outside the gene matches: 6. The CDR3 has 14 residues. Germline V gene lookup returns CDR1 KGHSH and CDR2 LQKENI. CDR3 bases: TGTGCCAGCTCACACGGACAGGGAGGCGATACGCAGTATTTT. As protein: CASSHGQGGDTQYF.

The chain has TRBV27 and TRBJ1-5, with D unresolved. The CDR3 totals 13 residues. Germline V CDR1 and CDR2: MNHEY, SMNVEV (reference sequence). V was pared by 6 bases and J by 2 bases, with 8 bases between. The CDR3 spells CASRPIGNQPQHF. The CDR3 region has the DNA TGTGCCAGCAGGCCAATAGGCAATCAGCCCCAGCATTTT.

The rearrangement joins TRBV7-2 to TRBJ2-1, with TRBD1 as a possible D gene (6 bases). Germline V gives CDR1 SGHTA, CDR2 FQGNSA. The CDR3 runs 16 residues. Trimming shortened V by 5 bases and J by 3 bases, and 17 bases separated the two germline ends. CDR3: CASSPKGVASYNEQFF. The CDR3 region has the DNA TGTGCCAGCAGCCCCAAGGGGGTCGCTAGCTACAATGAGCAGTTCTTC.

This clone was seen once. An end of the junction does not agree with germline; a read error may underlie this. The V call is TRBV5-5, the J call TRBJ1-5; the D is unclear. This CDR3 comprises 15 residues. The germline gives CDR1 SGHKS, CDR2 YYEKEE (reference sequence). In DNA, the CDR3 is TGTGCGAGCAGCTTGGATATAGCCCAGAGTGGGCCCCAGCATTTT. Protein sequence: CASSLDIAQSGPQHF. Variable domain in full (rest from reference TRBV5-5 and TRBJ1-5): DAGVTQSPTHLIKTRGQQVTLRCSPISGHKSVSWYQQVLGQGPQFIFQYYEKEERGRGNFPDRFSARQFPNYSSELNVNALLLGDSALYLCASSLDIAQSGPQHFGDGTRLSIL.

The V and J genes are TRBV7-2 and TRBJ1-5; 10 nucleotides line up with TRBD1. The V gene's germline CDR1 is SGHTA and CDR2 FQGNSA. This CDR3 spans 15 amino acids. V lost 0 bases, J lost 10 bases, and 6 bases stayed unmatched. The CDR3 protein is CASSLAGQGVEPQHF. In DNA form, the CDR3 reads TGTGCCAGCAGCTTAGCTGGACAGGGGGTGGAACCCCAGCATTTT.

The chain employs TRBV28 and TRBJ2-7; D is unclear. Looked up from germline, CDR1 is MDHEN and CDR2 is SYDVKM. The V end was cut by 1 base, the J end by 4 bases, with 8 bases between. This CDR3 region has 13 residues. CDR3 sequence: CASSLLAEYEQYF. DNA of the CDR3: TGTGCCAGCAGTTTATTGGCCGAATACGAGCAGTACTTC. The full variable domain, with the rest looked up from reference TRBV28 and TRBJ2-7, is DVKVTQSSRYLVKRTGEKVFLECVQDMDHENMFWYRQDPGLGLRLIYFSYDVKMKEKGDIPEGYSVSREKKERFSLILESASTNQTSMYLCASSLLAEYEQYFGPGTRLTVT.

The sample holds one count of this clone. The chain couples TRBV27 to TRBJ2-5; unclear D gene. Trimming removed 3 bases at V and 7 bases at J, with 12 bases between. Germline lookup yields CDR1 MNHEY and CDR2 SMNVEV (reference sequence). CDR3 length equals 13 residues. CDR3 DNA: TGTGCCAGCAGTTTGGGCCCTTCAGGGACCCAGTACTTC. This gives the protein CASSLGPSGTQYF.

The chain joins TRBV24-1 to TRBJ2-2; 8 nucleotides align to TRBD2. The CDR3 runs to 16 residues. V gave up 9 bases and J gave up 2 bases; unmatched junction bases: 10. Germline V gene lookup returns CDR1 KGHDR and CDR2 SFDVKD. CDR3: CATGDQSGRNTGELFF. CDR3 nucleotide sequence: TGTGCCACCGGGGATCAGAGCGGGAGAAACACCGGGGAGCTGTTTTTT.

The V call is TRBV5-5, the J call TRBJ2-2; 10 bases are a match to TRBD2. The CDR3 is 17 amino acids. Losses at the gene ends were 5 bases for V and 3 bases for J; bases not matched to a gene: 10. Per the germline V gene, CDR1 is SGHKS and CDR2 is YYEKEE (reference sequence). CDR3 DNA sequence: TGTGCCAGCAGTAGGGGGCAAAGCGGGAGGGACACCGGGGAGCTGTTTTTT. Translation gives CASSRGQSGRDTGELFF.

The J gene is TRBJ2-1, the V gene TRBV19; D is possibly TRBD1 (6 bases). The CDR3 totals 16 residues. Trimming left V 4 bases short and J 1 base short, with 14 bases between. Germline CDR1 LNHDA, CDR2 SQIVND (reference sequence). DNA for the CDR3: TGTGCCAGTAGTAGATCAGGGGTAAGATCCTACAATGAGCAGTTCTTC. It yields the protein CASSRSGVRSYNEQFF.